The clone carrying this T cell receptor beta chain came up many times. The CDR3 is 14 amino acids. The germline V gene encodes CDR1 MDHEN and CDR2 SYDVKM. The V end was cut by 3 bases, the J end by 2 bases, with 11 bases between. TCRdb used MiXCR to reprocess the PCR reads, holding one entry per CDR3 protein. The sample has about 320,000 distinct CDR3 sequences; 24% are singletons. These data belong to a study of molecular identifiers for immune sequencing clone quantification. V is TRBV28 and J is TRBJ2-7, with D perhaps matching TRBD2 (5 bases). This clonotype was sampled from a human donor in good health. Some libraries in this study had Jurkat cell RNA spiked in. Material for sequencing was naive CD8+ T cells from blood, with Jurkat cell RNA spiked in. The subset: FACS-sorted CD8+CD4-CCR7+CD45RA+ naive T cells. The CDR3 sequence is CASSFRGSTYEQYF. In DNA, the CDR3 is TGTGCCAGCAGTTTCCGAGGGAGCACCTACGAGCAGTACTTC.